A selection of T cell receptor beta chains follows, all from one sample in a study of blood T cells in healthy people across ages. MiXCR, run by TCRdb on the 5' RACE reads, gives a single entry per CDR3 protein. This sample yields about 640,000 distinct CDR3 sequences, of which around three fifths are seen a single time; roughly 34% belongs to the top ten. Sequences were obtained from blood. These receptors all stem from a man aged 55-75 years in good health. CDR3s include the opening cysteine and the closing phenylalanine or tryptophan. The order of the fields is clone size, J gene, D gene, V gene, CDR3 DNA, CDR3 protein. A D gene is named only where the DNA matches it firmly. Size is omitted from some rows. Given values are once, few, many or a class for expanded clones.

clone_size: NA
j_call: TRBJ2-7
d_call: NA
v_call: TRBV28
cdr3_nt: TGTGCCAGCAGCCAACAACGCTCAACCTACAATGAGCAGTACTTC
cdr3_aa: CASSQQRSTYNEQYF

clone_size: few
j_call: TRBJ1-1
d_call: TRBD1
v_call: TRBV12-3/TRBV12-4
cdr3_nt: TGTGCCAGCAGGGGACAGGGCCGTACTGAAGCTTTCTTT
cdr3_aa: CASRGQGRTEAFF

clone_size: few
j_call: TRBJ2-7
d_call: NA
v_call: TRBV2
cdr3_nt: TGTGCCAGCAGGGGGACGGTCTCCTACGAGCAGTACTTC
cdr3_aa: CASRGTVSYEQYF

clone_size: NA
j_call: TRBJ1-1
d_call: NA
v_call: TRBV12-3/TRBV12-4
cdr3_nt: TGTGCCAGCACCCCTAGGGCAGGAGCCAACACTGAAGCTTTCTTT
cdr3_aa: CASTPRAGANTEAFF

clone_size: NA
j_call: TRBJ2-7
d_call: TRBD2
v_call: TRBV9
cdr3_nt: TGTGCCAGCAGCGTATTAGGCGGGGGATACGACGAGCAGTACTTC
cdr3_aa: CASSVLGGGYDEQYF

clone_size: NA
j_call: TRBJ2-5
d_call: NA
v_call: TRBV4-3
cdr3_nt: TGCGCCAGCAGCCAAGATCCTCAGAAGACCCAGTACTTC
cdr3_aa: CASSQDPQKTQYF

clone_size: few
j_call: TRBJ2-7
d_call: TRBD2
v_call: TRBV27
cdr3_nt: TGTGCCAGCAGTTTCAGGGAGGGAGGCGAGCAGTACTTC
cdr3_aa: CASSFREGGEQYF

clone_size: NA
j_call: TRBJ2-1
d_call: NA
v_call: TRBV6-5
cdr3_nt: TGTGCCAGCAGTGCCACTAGCTACAATGAGCAGTTCTTC
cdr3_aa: CASSATSYNEQFF

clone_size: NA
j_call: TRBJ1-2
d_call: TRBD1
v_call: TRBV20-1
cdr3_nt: TGCAGTGCGCGACTTCCGACAGGGCAGTTTGGCTACACCTTC
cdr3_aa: CSARLPTGQFGYTF

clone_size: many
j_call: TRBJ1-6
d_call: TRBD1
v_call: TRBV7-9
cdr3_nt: TGTGCCAGCAGCTTAGGACAGGGTGATTCACCCCTCCACTTT
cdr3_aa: CASSLGQGDSPLHF

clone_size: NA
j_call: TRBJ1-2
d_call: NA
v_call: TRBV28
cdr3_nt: TGTGCCAGCAGTTCACTCCCCACGGGGATCTACGGCTACACCTTC
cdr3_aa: CASSSLPTGIYGYTF

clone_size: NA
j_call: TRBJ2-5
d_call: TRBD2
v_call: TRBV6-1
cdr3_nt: TGTGCCAGCAGGACTGGACTAGTTATTGAGACCCAGTACTTC
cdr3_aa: CASRTGLVIETQYF

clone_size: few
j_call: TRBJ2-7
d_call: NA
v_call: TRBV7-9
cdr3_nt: TGTGCCAGCAGCTTTCAACACGGCTACGAGCAGTACTTC
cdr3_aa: CASSFQHGYEQYF

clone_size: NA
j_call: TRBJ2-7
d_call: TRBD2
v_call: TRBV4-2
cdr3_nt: TGTGCCAGCAGCCAGGAGACTAGCGGGGGGGGAGGATACGAGCAGTACTTC
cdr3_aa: CASSQETSGGGGYEQYF

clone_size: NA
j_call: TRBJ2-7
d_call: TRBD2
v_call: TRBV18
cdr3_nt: TGTGCCAGCTCCAGAGCGGGGGGTACCTCCTACGAGCAGTACTTC
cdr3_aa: CASSRAGGTSYEQYF

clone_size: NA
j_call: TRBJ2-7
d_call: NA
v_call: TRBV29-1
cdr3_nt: TGCAGCGTCCCAGGGGAGGGGGCGGTTTACAATGAGCAGTACTTC
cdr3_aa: CSVPGEGAVYNEQYF

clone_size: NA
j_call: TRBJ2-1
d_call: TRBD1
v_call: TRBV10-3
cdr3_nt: TGTGCCATCACCGGGACAGGGGGTCACGGCTCCTACAATGAGCAGTTCTTC
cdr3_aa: CAITGTGGHGSYNEQFF

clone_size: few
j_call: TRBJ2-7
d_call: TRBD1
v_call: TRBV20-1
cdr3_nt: TGCAGTGCGGAACCCGGGACAGGGGCCTACGAGCAGTACTTC
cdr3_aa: CSAEPGTGAYEQYF

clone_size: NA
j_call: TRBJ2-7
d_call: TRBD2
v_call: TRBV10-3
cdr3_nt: TGTGCCATCAGTGAGCCCGGACTAGAGACGTACTTC
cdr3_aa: CAISEPGLETYF

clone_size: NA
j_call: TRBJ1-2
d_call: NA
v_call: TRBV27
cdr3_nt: TGTGCCAGTAGAAGACACGACGATAACTATGGCTACACCTTC
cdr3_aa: CASRRHDDNYGYTF

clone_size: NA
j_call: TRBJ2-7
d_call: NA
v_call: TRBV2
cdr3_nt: TGTGCCAGCAGTGAACGCGGGGGCGCCTCCTACAATGAGCAGTACTTC
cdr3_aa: CASSERGGASYNEQYF

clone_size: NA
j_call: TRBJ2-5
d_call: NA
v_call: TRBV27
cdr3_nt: TGTGCCAGCAGTTCGGGACACAGGGGTCGGGAGCAGTACTTC
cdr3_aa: CASSSGHRGREQYF